The rows below give T cell receptor beta chains drawn from one sample of a study of T cells in Graves' hyperthyroidism and ophthalmopathy. Using its own MiXCR run on the multiplex PCR reads, TCRdb lists one record per CDR3 protein. The sample lists approximately 490,000 distinct CDR3 sequences; about 22% were seen once. What was sequenced was blood. The receptor source for this set is a woman between 70 and 85 years old with Graves' ophthalmopathy. Both conserved end residues are part of each CDR3. Each record gives: V gene, J gene, D gene, clone size, CDR3 DNA, CDR3 protein. The D gene is left open where the match is weak. For some rows the clone size is stated as once, few or many, or as a class when expanded; others skip it.

>TRBV12-3/TRBV12-4|TRBJ2-1|NA|many
TGTGCCAGCAGTTTGATGGTGACCTACAATGAGCAGTTCTTC
CASSLMVTYNEQFF
>TRBV7-9|TRBJ2-5|NA|many
TGTGCCAATCAACAGGGTGAAGAGACCCAGTACTTC
CANQQGEETQYF
>TRBV15|TRBJ2-5|NA|few
TGTGCCACCAGCAGAGATGGGCGCGTCCAAGAGACCCAGTACTTC
CATSRDGRVQETQYF
>TRBV4-1|TRBJ2-1|NA|NA
TGCGCCAGCAGCCAAGAAGGGACAACAGCCTACAATGAGCAGTTCTTC
CASSQEGTTAYNEQFF
>TRBV30|TRBJ2-7|NA|many
TGTGCCTGGAGTAAGGGGCTACACTACGAGCAGTACTTC
CAWSKGLHYEQYF
>TRBV3-1|TRBJ2-3|NA|NA
TGTGCCAGCAGCCAACCGGGTCTCGGCACAGATACGCAGTATTTT
CASSQPGLGTDTQYF
>TRBV5-8|TRBJ2-1|TRBD1|NA
TGTGCCAGCAGCTACAGGACAGGGAGCATCTCCTATGAGCAGTTCTTC
CASSYRTGSISYEQFF
>TRBV29-1|TRBJ1-1|NA|NA
NA
CSVGKGSRETLNTEALF
>TRBV20-1|TRBJ2-5|NA|few
TGCAGTGCAGCCAGCCAAGAGACCCAGTACTTC
CSAASQETQYF
>TRBV14|TRBJ1-2|NA|NA
TGTGCCAGCAGCCAAGACTCCGGAGCTAACTATGGCTACACCTTC
CASSQDSGANYGYTF
>TRBV6-4|TRBJ1-1|TRBD1|once
TGTGCCAGCAGTGACTTTACTGGCGTTTTGACAGGGGCCAACCCCGATCGGAACACTGAAGCTTTCTTT
CASSDFTGVLTGANPDRNTEAFF
>TRBV2|TRBJ2-3|TRBD2|many
TGTGCCAGCGATCCTGGGGGACTAGGGACAGATACGCAGTATTTT
CASDPGGLGTDTQYF
>TRBV12-3/TRBV12-4|TRBJ2-5|NA|NA
TGTGCCAGCAGTTTTGACCAGGTGGAGACCCAGTACTTC
CASSFDQVETQYF
>TRBV20-1|TRBJ1-2|TRBD1|few
TGCAGTGTGCGCGGGACAGGAATTAAATCTAACTATGGCTACACCTTC
CSVRGTGIKSNYGYTF
>TRBV20-1|TRBJ1-2|NA|NA
TGCAGTGCTAGAGAGGGTGGCTACACCTTC
CSAREGGYTF
>TRBV10-3|TRBJ1-1|NA|many
TGTGCCATCAGTCGGTCCGACACTGAAGCTTTCTTT
CAISRSDTEAFF
>TRBV3-1|TRBJ2-1|NA|NA
TGTGCCAGCAGCCAAATAGGGGGTGAGCAGTTCTTC
CASSQIGGEQFF
>TRBV2|TRBJ2-1|TRBD2|many
TGTGCCAGCAGTGAGAGACTAGCGGGAGATAATGAGCAGTTCTTC
CASSERLAGDNEQFF
>TRBV12-5|TRBJ2-3|NA|few
TGTGCTAGTGGTTTTCGTGCAGGCAGCGCCTTCACAGATACGCAGTATTTT
CASGFRAGSAFTDTQYF
>TRBV29-1|TRBJ2-3|NA|NA
TGCAGCGTCCAGGTGGATACGCAGTATTTT
CSVQVDTQYF
>TRBV28|TRBJ2-3|NA|many
TGTGCCAGCAGTCCCGGACAGTATGGCCTTGCCGATACGCAGTATTTT
CASSPGQYGLADTQYF
>TRBV19|TRBJ2-7|TRBD2|NA
TGTGCCAGTAGTCTGGGACCGGGAGGCAACGAGCAGTACTTC
CASSLGPGGNEQYF
>TRBV27|TRBJ2-1|TRBD2|many
TGTGCCAGCAGTTTAAGACTAGCGGGAGCAGCGAATGAGCAGTTCTTC
CASSLRLAGAANEQFF
>TRBV4-2|TRBJ1-6|TRBD1|NA
TGTGCCAGCAGCTCCCAAGGGACAGGAGCTAATAATTCACCCCTCCACTTT
CASSSQGTGANNSPLHF
>TRBV24-1|TRBJ2-3|NA|NA
TGTGCCACCAGTGATCAGAGTCGCACAGATACGCAGTATTTT
CATSDQSRTDTQYF
>TRBV12-3/TRBV12-4|TRBJ2-1|TRBD1|many
TGTGCCAGCAGTGGACAGGGGAACTACAATGAGCAGTTCTTC
CASSGQGNYNEQFF
>TRBV20-1|TRBJ2-5|NA|NA
TGCAGTGCTAGAGACCAGCGGAACTTTTTGGAGACCCAGTACTTC
CSARDQRNFLETQYF
>TRBV24-1|TRBJ1-2|NA|many
TGTGCCACCAGTGACCCCGGGACGGAACTTTATGGCTACACCTTC
CATSDPGTELYGYTF
>TRBV6-5|TRBJ2-1|NA|few
TGTGCCAGCAGTTACTCTGCTAGCTTCTATGAGCAGTTCTTC
CASSYSASFYEQFF
>TRBV28|TRBJ2-3|NA|NA
TGTGCCAGCAGCCTCCCCGCCGGGGGCCGGGGGACGCAGTATTTT
CASSLPAGGRGTQYF
>TRBV28|TRBJ1-1|TRBD1|many
TGTGCCAGCAGTTTAGCCGGGACAGGGTTAATCACTGAAGCTTTCTTT
CASSLAGTGLITEAFF
>TRBV11-2|TRBJ1-4|NA|few
TGTGCCAGCAGCCCGGTCTTTGGGGATGAAAAACTGTTTTTT
CASSPVFGDEKLFF
>TRBV30|TRBJ2-3|NA|NA
TGTGCCTGGAGTGTAGCGTCTTACACAGATACGCAGTATTTT
CAWSVASYTDTQYF
>TRBV5-1|TRBJ1-2|NA|few
TGCGCCAGCAGCCCGATACAGGGAGGGAAGTATGGCTACACCTTC
CASSPIQGGKYGYTF
>TRBV18|TRBJ2-7|TRBD1|NA
TGTGCCAGCTCACCAGGGGACAGGTTCTACGAGCAGTACTTC
CASSPGDRFYEQYF
>TRBV7-2|TRBJ2-7|NA|NA
TGTGCCAGCAGCTTGGCCGGGACTGAAAGCTCCTACGAGCAGTACTTC
CASSLAGTESSYEQYF
>TRBV2|TRBJ1-1|TRBD1|many
TGTGCCAGCAAATACCGGGACAGGGGAGGCGACACTGAAGCTTTCTTT
CASKYRDRGGDTEAFF
>TRBV20-1|TRBJ1-1|NA|few
TGCAGTGCTAGTTGGAGCCGTATGAACACTGAAGCTTTCTTT
CSASWSRMNTEAFF
>TRBV9|TRBJ2-1|NA|NA
TGTGCCAGCAGCCCCTTGGGCTCGAGCTCCTACAATGAGCAGTTCTTC
CASSPLGSSSYNEQFF
>TRBV7-2|TRBJ2-2|TRBD2|NA
TGTGCCAGCAGCTTACAAGCGGGCGGGAGCACCGGGAAGCTGTTTTTT
CASSLQAGGSTGKLFF
>TRBV18|TRBJ2-5|TRBD2|few
TGTGCCAGCTCACCACCGGGAGGGAGCCAAGAGACCCAGTACTTC
CASSPPGGSQETQYF